The rows below give T cell receptor beta chains drawn from one sample of a study of blood T cells in healthy people across ages. MiXCR, run by TCRdb on the 5' RACE reads, gives a single entry per CDR3 protein. The table shows 760,000 or so distinct CDR3 sequences, with around 25% occurring only once. This same sample was also taken into another study, of T cells of mothers and their children.

Sequenced input: blood. These receptors all come from a boy between 10 and 17 years old in good health. Each CDR3 is given with its conserved first and last residue. Fields, in order: D gene, clone size, J gene, V gene, CDR3 protein, CDR3 DNA. A D gene is named only where the DNA matches it firmly. Rows may omit the clone size; those that give it use once, few, many or a size class.

NA | NA | TRBJ2-7 | TRBV5-1 | CASSLGGVDSYEQYF | TGCGCCAGCAGCTTGGGGGGGGTGGACTCCTACGAGCAGTACTTC
NA | NA | TRBJ2-7 | TRBV7-2 | CASSFPRQSSYEQYF | TGTGCCAGCAGCTTCCCGCGCCAAAGCTCCTACGAGCAGTACTTC
TRBD1 | NA | TRBJ1-4 | TRBV7-9 | CASSLGQRYNEELFF | TGTGCCAGCAGCCTGGGACAGCGCTACAATGAAGAACTGTTTTTT
NA | NA | TRBJ2-5 | TRBV20-1 | CSADVRQETQYF | TGCAGTGCCGACGTACGGCAAGAGACCCAGTACTTC
NA | NA | TRBJ2-7 | TRBV7-2 | CASSLVSSDYEQYF | TGTGCCAGCAGCTTAGTATCCTCGGACTACGAGCAGTACTTC
TRBD2 | few | TRBJ2-3 | TRBV20-1 | CSAVPSGSPLTDTQYF | TGCAGTGCCGTGCCCAGCGGGAGCCCACTAACAGATACGCAGTATTTT
TRBD1 | NA | TRBJ2-5 | TRBV29-1 | CSVPGQGSETQYF | TGCAGCGTTCCCGGACAGGGGAGTGAGACCCAGTACTTC
TRBD2 | few | TRBJ2-3 | TRBV12-3/TRBV12-4 | CASSLSGGTMAQYF | TGTGCCAGCAGTCTTAGCGGGGGTACAATGGCGCAGTATTTT
TRBD2 | NA | TRBJ2-5 | TRBV7-9 | CASSNSGGYQETQYF | TGTGCCAGCAGCAATAGCGGGGGGTACCAAGAGACCCAGTACTTC
TRBD1 | NA | TRBJ1-5 | TRBV28 | CASRRDRINQPQHF | TGTGCCAGCAGGAGGGACAGAATTAATCAGCCCCAGCATTTT
NA | many | TRBJ2-5 | TRBV7-3 | CASSPAGGETQYF | TGTGCCAGCAGCCCCGCCGGTGGTGAGACCCAGTACTTC